Presented here are 19 T cell receptor beta chains from one specimen sequenced in a study of blood T cell repertoires in COVID-19. The data were produced by immunoSEQ multiplex PCR, yet TCRdb's version contains in-frame clones alone and is incomplete. The sample contains 180,000 or so clones, around 87% of which appear only once. Sample: peripheral blood. The receptors stem from a middle-aged man with active or convalescent COVID-19.

V and J are TRBV6-5 and TRBJ2-5, with 11 bases identical to TRBD2. Germline CDR1 and CDR2: MNHEY and SVGAGI. The CDR3 totals 14 residues. V trimming: 5 bases; J trimming: 5 bases; junction bases outside the gene matches: 4. In DNA form, the CDR3 reads TGTGCCAGCAGTCTGGGACTAGCGGAGGAGACCCAGTACTTC. Its protein is CASSLGLAEETQYF.

The chain couples TRBV11-2 to TRBJ2-1; D is unclear. Germline V lookup: CDR1 SGHAT, CDR2 FQNNGV. Trimming took off 3 bases at V and 5 bases at J, with 5 bases between the two ends. This CDR3 contains 12 residues. The CDR3 region has the DNA TGTGCCAGCAGCTTTCCTAACAATGAGCAGTTCTTC. Translation: CASSFPNNEQFF.

V is TRBV29-1 and J is TRBJ2-3, with D tentatively TRBD1 (5 bases). The ends were cut back, 2 bases at V and 0 bases at J, with 12 bases in the middle. Germline CDR1 SQVTM, CDR2 ANQGSEA. CDR3 length: 15 amino acids. The DNA of the CDR3 is TGCAGCGTTGAAAGGGGCAGGACAAGCACAGATACGCAGTATTTT. This translates into CSVERGRTSTDTQYF.

The J gene is TRBJ2-7, the V gene TRBV5-6; 9 bases are a match to TRBD1. CDR1 SGHDT and CDR2 YYEEEE come from the germline V gene. The CDR3 is made up of 13 amino acids. V lost 6 bases, J lost 3 bases, and 4 bases stayed unmatched. CDR3 nucleotide sequence: TGTGCCAGCAAATGGACAGGGGACTACGAGCAGTACTTC. It translates to CASKWTGDYEQYF.

This clone was observed a handful of times. The chain joins TRBV5-8 to TRBJ2-4, with unresolved D. Germline lookup yields CDR1 SGHTS and CDR2 YDEGEE. The CDR3 sequence is 14 residues long. V shed 0 bases and J shed 1 base, with 5 bases lying between them. CDR3 region: CASSLVGAKNIQYF. The CDR3 DNA reads TGTGCCAGCAGCTTGGTCGGGGCCAAAAACATTCAGTACTTC.

CDR3 sequence (DNA): TGTGCCAGCAGCTTGGGACACCTGAACACTGAAGCTTTCTTT. Translated, it gives CASSLGHLNTEAFF. The V and J genes are TRBV13 and TRBJ1-1, with D perhaps matching TRBD1 (6 bases). The CDR3 length is 14 residues. Trimming removed 3 bases from V and 0 bases from J, with 8 bases in between. The germline V gene encodes CDR1 PRHDT and CDR2 FYEKMQ (reference sequence). The whole variable domain, filled in from reference TRBV13 and TRBJ1-1, reads AAGVIQSPRHLIKEKRETATLKCYPIPRHDTVYWYQQGPGQDPQFLISFYEKMQSDKGSIPDRFSAQQFSDYHSELNMSSLELGDSALYFCASSLGHLNTEAFFGQGTRLTVV.

This chain links TRBV28 with TRBJ2-1; 11 positions match TRBD2. V shed 5 bases and J 4 bases; nucleotides not matched to a gene: 10. Per the germline V gene, CDR1 is MDHEN and CDR2 is SYDVKM. The CDR3 has 17 residues. The CDR3 DNA reads TGTGCCAGCAGTCGATTACTAGCGGGGGAAATTTACAATGAGCAGTTCTTC. Its protein is CASSRLLAGEIYNEQFF.

This chain connects TRBV30 to TRBJ1-1; no firm D call. Germline CDR1 GTSNPN, CDR2 SVGIG (reference sequence). The length of the CDR3 is 11 residues. Trimming took 1 base from V and 8 from J, leaving 8 bases between them. The CDR3 bases are TGTGCCTGGAGTGCGCGCGGAGAAGCTTTCTTT. It codes for CAWSARGEAFF.

Points on this clone: At one end, the junction sequence differs from germline, possibly due to a read error. The chain combines TRBV7-9 with TRBJ2-3; D is unresolved. Per the germline V gene, CDR1 is SEHNR and CDR2 is FQNEAQ (reference sequence). The CDR3 contains 11 residues. CDR3 nucleotides: TGTGCCACCAGCCGAGCGGATACGCAGTATTTT. Translated, it gives CATSRADTQYF.

J is TRBJ1-2 and V is TRBV7-2; unclear D gene. Trimming stripped 1 base from V and 8 bases from J, with 14 bases between. The CDR3 is 14 amino acids. Germline V CDR1 and CDR2: SGHTA, FQGNSA. The CDR3 DNA is TGTGCCAGCAGCTTAGGAGGTACAGAGCGGGGCTACACCTTC. Translation: CASSLGGTERGYTF.

V gene TRBV30 combines with J gene TRBJ2-1; D is unresolved. The CDR3 length is 15 residues. V was trimmed by 1 base and J by 0 bases, leaving 10 bases between them. The germline CDR1 and CDR2 sequences are GTSNPN and SVGIG (reference sequence). CDR3 amino acids: CAWSGSESSYNEQFF. The CDR3 DNA sequence: TGTGCCTGGAGTGGAAGCGAGAGCTCCTACAATGAGCAGTTCTTC.

The V gene is TRBV10-2, the J gene TRBJ2-2, with a weak D call TRBD1 (6 bases). V was shortened by 2 bases and J by 6 bases, with 10 bases between the two germline ends. The CDR3 consists of 14 residues. CDR1 and CDR2 (germline): WSHSY, SAAADI. The CDR3 nucleotides are TGCGCCAGCAGTGAGAACAGGGTATCCGGGGAGCTGTTTTTT. Protein sequence: CASSENRVSGELFF.

The chain has TRBV14 and TRBJ1-6; tentatively, D is TRBD1 (5 bases). Trimming shortened V by 4 bases and J by 8 bases, and 15 bases separated the two germline ends. This CDR3 is built from 15 residues. Germline V lookup: CDR1 SGHDN, CDR2 FVKESK. This chain's CDR3 is CASSLRSGFDSPLHF. The CDR3 DNA sequence: TGTGCCAGCAGCCTAAGATCAGGGTTCGATTCACCCCTCCACTTT.

About this clone itself: The junction departs from germline at one end; a sequencing error may be responsible. This chain uses TRBV12-3 or TRBV12-4 with TRBJ1-6; perhaps TRBD1 as D (5 bases). This CDR3 is 11 amino acids long. CDR3 DNA: TGTGCCAGCACTGCTGGGCTACAGGTAGACTTT. It translates to CASTAGLQVDF.

The chain has TRBV15 and TRBJ2-2, with TRBD1 matching over 8 bases. The CDR3 covers 16 residues. Per germline, CDR1 LNHNV and CDR2 YYDKDF (reference sequence). Trimming removed 1 base from V and 3 bases from J; junction bases left unmatched: 4. This CDR3 reads CATSRADRVDTGELFF. For the CDR3, the DNA is TGTGCCACCAGCAGAGCGGACAGGGTCGACACCGGGGAGCTGTTTTTT. Based on the CDR3 plus reference TRBV15 and TRBJ2-2, the full variable domain is DAMVIQNPRYQVTQFGKPVTLSCSQTLNHNVMYWYQQKSSQAPKLLFHYYDKDFNNEADTPDNFQSRRPNTSFCFLDIRSPGLGDTAMYLCATSRADRVDTGELFFGEGSRLTVL.

The chain employs TRBV4-2 and TRBJ2-1; a weak D match, TRBD1 (6 bases). Per germline, CDR1 LGHNA and CDR2 YNFKEQ. Trimming stripped 0 bases from V and 8 bases from J, with 17 bases between. This CDR3 comprises 16 residues. The CDR3 DNA reads as TGTGCCAGCAGCCAAGAGACAGGTTGGGGGCACGATGAGCAGTTCTTC. Translated: CASSQETGWGHDEQFF.

This clone was observed once. The V gene is TRBV30, the J gene TRBJ2-1; no clear D gene. Trimming stripped 2 bases from V and 7 bases from J, with 6 bases between. The CDR3 runs 11 residues. Per the germline V gene, CDR1 is GTSNPN and CDR2 is SVGIG (reference sequence). For the CDR3, the DNA is TGTGCCTGGAGTTTCGGGAATGAGCAGTTCTTC. It encodes CAWSFGNEQFF.

V is TRBV18 and J is TRBJ2-2; D is possibly TRBD1 (6 bases). The CDR3 length is 14 residues. V lost 2 bases to trimming and J lost 6 bases, with 10 bases between them. Germline CDR1 reads KGHSH; CDR2 reads LQKENI. CDR3 nucleotides: TGTGCCAGCTCACCAACAGGGAGACCCGGGGAGCTGTTTTTT. Translation gives CASSPTGRPGELFF.

This rearrangement joins TRBV7-2 to TRBJ1-3; 9 bases are a match to TRBD1. V lost 5 bases to trimming and J lost 0 bases; unmatched junction nucleotides: 5. Germline CDR1 reads SGHTA; CDR2 reads FQGNSA. This CDR3 region has 16 residues. The CDR3 reads CASSLLQGASGNTIYF. In DNA form, the CDR3 reads TGTGCCAGCAGCCTCCTACAGGGGGCCTCTGGAAACACCATATATTTT. Full variable domain (outside the CDR3, taken from reference TRBV7-2 and TRBJ1-3): GAGVSQSPSNKVTEKGKDVELRCDPISGHTALYWYRQSLGQGLEFLIYFQGNSAPDKSGLPSDRFSAERTGGSVSTLTIQRTQQEDSAVYLCASSLLQGASGNTIYFGEGSWLTVV.